Shown below are 8 T cell receptor beta chains from a single sample sequenced in a study of T cell changes during pregnancy in multiple sclerosis. Profiling relied on immunoSEQ multiplex PCR, and the TCRdb table lists in-frame clones only, not all of them. The sample lists 40,000 to 45,000 clones, 90% to 95% occurring once. Sequences were derived from CD4+ T cells from peripheral blood mononuclear cells, sampled in the third trimester of pregnancy. The source is a female donor with multiple sclerosis, enrolled in a pregnancy study.

This clone showed up just once. CDR3 nucleotide sequence: TGTGCCAGCAGTTTATACGTAGGACAGGGCAATGAGCAGTTCTTC. Translation: CASSLYVGQGNEQFF. The chain is built from TRBV27 and TRBJ2-1; 8 bases match TRBD1. The CDR3 runs 15 residues. Germline V gene sequence: CDR1 MNHEY, CDR2 SMNVEV (reference sequence). V lost 1 base and J lost 6; bases outside the gene matches: 5.

This chain connects TRBV6-1 to TRBJ2-3; D may be TRBD2 (6 bases). Per the germline V gene, CDR1 is MNHNS and CDR2 is SASEGT. V dropped 6 bases and J dropped 1 base, with 14 bases sitting between them. The CDR3 length is 15 residues. CDR3 in DNA: TGTGCCAGCAGGCGGGGTACCGGGGGCACAGATACGCAGTATTTT. Amino acids: CASRRGTGGTDTQYF.

V gene TRBV6-5 combines with J gene TRBJ2-1; 8 nucleotides match TRBD2. CDR3 size: 15 residues. CDR1 and CDR2 from the germline V gene are MNHEY and SVGAGI. The ends lost 8 bases at V and 5 bases at J; junction bases unmatched: 11. The CDR3 here is CASGRGGGPHNEQFF. Here the CDR3 DNA reads TGTGCCAGCGGACGGGGGGGTGGTCCTCACAATGAGCAGTTCTTC.

This chain uses TRBV10-3 with TRBJ1-5; 10 nucleotides match TRBD1. From germline, CDR1 is ENHRY and CDR2 SYGVKD. After removal of 4 bases from V and 4 bases from J, the junction contained 1 base not matched to a gene. This CDR3 comprises 14 residues. The CDR3 DNA sequence: TGTGCCATCAGTGGGACAGGGGGGAATCAGCCCCAGCATTTT. It encodes CAISGTGGNQPQHF.

The chain recombines TRBV28 with TRBJ1-2; no reliable D call. V dropped 4 bases and J dropped 3 bases, with 15 bases sitting between them. CDR3 length: 15 amino acids. From germline, CDR1 is MDHEN and CDR2 SYDVKM. The CDR3, as DNA: TGTGCCAGCAGTTCCCTCACTCCGGAGGACTATGGCTACACCTTC. Translating gives CASSSLTPEDYGYTF.

The DNA for the CDR3 is TGTGCCAGCAGCCTTTTTGGGGGCCAATACAATGAGCAGTTCTTC. This translates into CASSLFGGQYNEQFF. V gene TRBV5-6 combines with J gene TRBJ2-1; a possible D gene is TRBD1 (6 bases). The germline CDR1 and CDR2 sequences are SGHDT and YYEEEE. Trimming shortened V by 4 bases and J by 4 bases, and 15 bases separated the two germline ends. The CDR3 sequence is 15 residues long.

This chain links TRBV19 with TRBJ2-6; 15 bases line up with TRBD2. CDR3 length: 19 residues. Per germline, CDR1 LNHDA and CDR2 SQIVND (reference sequence). V dropped 8 bases and J dropped 2; count of bases not matched to a gene: 10. CDR3 bases: TGTGCCAGTCGACGGACGGGACTAGCGGGGGGAACTGGGGCCAACGTCCTGACTTTC. It encodes CASRRTGLAGGTGANVLTF. The full variable domain, with the rest looked up from reference TRBV19 and TRBJ2-6, is DGGITQSPKYLFRKEGQNVTLSCEQNLNHDAMYWYRQDPGQGLRLIYYSQIVNDFQKGDIAEGYSVSREKKESFPLTVTSAQKNPTAFYLCASRRTGLAGGTGANVLTFGAGSRLTVL.

This clone was seen more than once but under ten times. The CDR3 region has the DNA TGCGCCAGCAGATGGACAGCGAACACTGAAGCTTTCTTT. This gives the protein CASRWTANTEAFF. The V gene is TRBV4-1, the J gene TRBJ1-1; maybe TRBD1 (6 bases). Deletions cut 6 bases from V and 1 base from J, with 9 bases between. Germline V CDR1 and CDR2: MGHRA, YSYEKL. The CDR3 has 13 amino acids.